This T cell receptor (beta chain) is from a study of T cells after yellow fever vaccination. Background on the study: SMART-Seq v4 Ultra Low Input prepared the low-cell-number fractions. Study results and caveats: High-abundance clonotypes from the bulk population could contaminate FACS-sorted repertoires. At around 95% for CD4 and approximately 88% for CD8, most primary-vaccination clones showed up again after the booster.

The CDR3 has 14 residues. With 5 bases clipped from V and 11 bases from J, the junction kept 12 bases outside the gene matches. The germline CDR1 and CDR2 sequences are SGHVS and FQNEAQ. Conversion of TCR transcripts into cDNA relied on 5'RACE template switching, which added a universal primer site and UMIs. TCRdb re-called the 5' RACE reads through MiXCR, storing one row per CDR3 protein. The repertoire holds 200,000 to 300,000 distinct CDR3 sequences, roughly 3.7% seen once, with under 20% in the top ten. There are many counts of this clonotype. The target antigen is unknown. The sample consisted of PBMCs, taken 15 days after the yellow fever booster vaccination. This rearrangement joins TRBV7-8 to TRBJ1-2, with TRBD1 identical over 9 bases. The source of this sequence is a man between 18 and 35 years old who received the YFV17D yellow fever vaccine. CDR3 nucleotide sequence: TGTGCCAGCAGCGCGCCGGGGACAGGGATATGGTACACCTTC. Its protein is CASSAPGTGIWYTF.